Listed below are T cell receptor beta chains from one sample, sequenced in a study of PD-L1 blockade in urothelial cancer. TCRdb's table, derived via immunoSEQ multiplex PCR, lists solely in-frame clones and lacks some. The table records around 40,000 clones, 65% to 85% of them present only once. Sequencing used PBMCs, obtained around atezolizumab (anti-PD-L1) treatment. These receptor sequences come from a man in his sixties with urothelial cancer. CDR3s include the opening cysteine and the closing phenylalanine or tryptophan. The D gene is left open where the match is weak. Clone size is given for some rows only: seen once, a few or many times, or a class if the clone is expanded.

j_gene,d_gene,v_gene,abundance,CDR3aa,CDR3nt
TRBJ2-3,.,TRBV10-3,.,CAISLRDTTDTQYF,TGTGCCATCAGTCTCCGGGACACCACAGATACGCAGTATTTT
TRBJ2-2,.,TRBV4-2,once,CASSHPGQSTGELFF,TGTGCCAGCAGCCACCCGGGACAAAGCACCGGGGAGCTGTTTTTT
TRBJ1-2,.,TRBV27,.,CASSQSGLRYTF,TGTGCCAGCAGCCAAAGCGGTCTGCGGTACACCTTC
TRBJ1-2,.,TRBV6-1,.,CASSGRTDNYGYTF,TGTGCCAGCAGTGGCAGGACAGACAACTATGGCTACACCTTC
TRBJ1-3,.,TRBV29-1,.,CSVVWVGGDTIYF,TGCAGCGTTGTTTGGGTTGGCGGAGACACCATATATTTT
TRBJ1-4,.,TRBV27,.,CASSFVGGNEKLFF,TGTGCCAGCAGTTTTGTGGGGGGAAATGAAAAACTGTTTTTT
TRBJ1-4,TRBD1,TRBV28,.,CASSLLGQGAMSGKLFF,TGTGCCAGCAGTTTGTTGGGACAGGGGGCGATGTCGGGAAAACTGTTTTTT
TRBJ2-1,TRBD1,TRBV28,.,CASRDRGQGHEQFF,TGTGCCAGCAGGGATCGGGGACAGGGGCATGAGCAGTTCTTC
TRBJ2-1,TRBD2,TRBV7-8,.,CASSLAFSGGYNEQFF,TGTGCCAGCAGCTTAGCTTTTAGCGGGGGTTACAATGAGCAGTTCTTC
TRBJ2-7,.,TRBV5-6,.,CASSNFYEQYF,TGTGCCAGCAGTAATTTTTACGAGCAGTACTTC
TRBJ2-1,.,TRBV11-2,many,CASTPGAAYNEQFF,TGTGCCAGCACCCCCGGAGCGGCCTACAATGAGCAGTTCTTC
TRBJ2-1,TRBD1,TRBV6-1,.,CASETGTDEQFF,TGTGCCAGCGAGACAGGGACCGATGAGCAGTTCTTC
TRBJ2-7,.,TRBV5-1,.,CASSSGRGEQYF,TGCGCCAGCAGCTCCGGACGGGGGGAGCAGTACTTC
TRBJ2-5,.,TRBV7-9,.,CASRDRGSVTQYF,TGTGCCAGCAGAGACCGGGGGTCGGTGACCCAGTACTTC
TRBJ1-1,.,TRBV18,.,CASSRNHGGSNTEAFF,TGTGCCAGCTCACGAAACCACGGGGGGTCGAACACTGAAGCTTTCTTT
TRBJ2-7,.,TRBV14,.,CASSPRLGYEQCF,TGTGCCAGCAGCCCCAGGCTGGGCTACGAGCAGTGCTTC
TRBJ2-3,TRBD1,TRBV7-9,.,CASSTSNRGGWTDTQYF,TGTGCCAGCAGCACCTCCAACAGGGGTGGTTGGACAGATACGCAGTATTTT
TRBJ1-2,.,TRBV6-6,once,CASSYRPDRINYGYTF,TGTGCCAGCAGTTACCGGCCGGACAGAATAAACTATGGCTACACCTTC
TRBJ2-5,.,TRBV2,.,CASLGGIETQYF,TGTGCCAGTTTAGGGGGAATAGAGACCCAGTACTTC
TRBJ2-1,TRBD2,TRBV6-1,once,CASSDGAGRYNEQFF,TGTGCCAGCAGTGATGGAGCGGGGCGGTACAATGAGCAGTTCTTC
TRBJ2-5,.,TRBV7-9,.,CASSLGTGSAVFGETQYF,TGTGCCAGCAGCTTAGGAACCGGGTCCGCAGTATTCGGGGAGACCCAGTACTTC
TRBJ2-3,TRBD2,TRBV19,once,CASSITGTRSTDTQYF,TGTGCCAGTAGTATAACCGGGACTAGAAGCACAGATACGCAGTATTTT
TRBJ2-5,TRBD2,TRBV5-1,.,CASSLGGVAGPQETQYF,TGCGCCAGCAGCTTGGGGGGAGTAGCGGGCCCCCAAGAGACCCAGTACTTC
TRBJ2-7,.,TRBV7-2,.,CASSRYLGDQYF,TGTGCCAGCAGCCGATACCTGGGCGATCAGTACTTC
TRBJ2-5,TRBD1,TRBV28,once,CASSSTGTGEAQYF,TGTGCCAGCAGTTCCACCGGGACAGGTGAGGCCCAGTACTTC
TRBJ1-2,.,TRBV28,few,CASSLALYGYTF,TGTGCCAGCAGCCTTGCACTCTATGGCTACACCTTC
TRBJ1-1,TRBD1,TRBV28,.,CASSFYDRVNTEAFF,TGTGCCAGCAGTTTTTACGACAGGGTGAACACTGAAGCTTTCTTT
TRBJ2-2,TRBD2,TRBV5-6,once,CASSSLAGGLTNTGELFF,TGTGCCAGCAGCTCCCTAGCGGGGGGCCTCACGAACACCGGGGAGCTGTTTTTT
TRBJ2-7,.,TRBV7-7,.,CASRNGGFEQYF,TGTGCTAGCAGGAATGGGGGGTTCGAGCAGTACTTC
TRBJ2-3,.,TRBV5-1,.,CASSLGRLAATDTQYF,TGCGCCAGCAGCTTGGGGCGTTTGGCAGCGACAGATACGCAGTATTTT
TRBJ2-5,.,TRBV5-4,.,CATSSWEEGRDTQYF,TGTGCCACCTCGTCCTGGGAGGAGGGAAGAGACACCCAGTACTTC
TRBJ1-1,.,TRBV7-8,few,CASSFSGVPDTEAFF,TGTGCCAGCAGCTTCTCGGGGGTACCGGACACTGAAGCTTTCTTT